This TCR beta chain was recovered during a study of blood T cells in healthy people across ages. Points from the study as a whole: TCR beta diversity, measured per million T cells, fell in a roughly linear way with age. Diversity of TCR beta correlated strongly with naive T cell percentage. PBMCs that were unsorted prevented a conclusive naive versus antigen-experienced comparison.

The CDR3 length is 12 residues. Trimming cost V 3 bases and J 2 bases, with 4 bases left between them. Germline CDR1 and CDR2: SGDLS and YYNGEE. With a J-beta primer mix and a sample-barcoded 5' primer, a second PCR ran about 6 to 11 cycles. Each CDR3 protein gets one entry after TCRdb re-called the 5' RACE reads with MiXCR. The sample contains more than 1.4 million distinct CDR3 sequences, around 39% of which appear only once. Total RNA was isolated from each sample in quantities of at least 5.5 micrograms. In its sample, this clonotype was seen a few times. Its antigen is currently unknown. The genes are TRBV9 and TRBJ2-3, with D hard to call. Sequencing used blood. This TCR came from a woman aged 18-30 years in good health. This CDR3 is CASSAVTDTQYF. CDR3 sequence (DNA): TGTGCCAGCAGCGCCGTCACAGATACGCAGTATTTT.